This TCR beta chain was identified in a study of T cells in women clearing cervical HPV infection. Note on this clone: Its cognate antigen is unknown. The read is 3 residues too short to cover the CDR3 end, so that end is filled in from the germline J gene.

Study-level findings and limits: Cases and controls were distinguished at AUC 0.83 by richness and V genes.

In germline, CDR1 is ENHRY, CDR2 SYGVKD. The CDR3 contains 14 residues. Trimming took 10 bases from V and 7 from J; bases not matched to a gene: 10. Average input was about 1,200 ng genomic DNA for immunoSEQ TCR beta CDR3 amplification. The protocol was immunoSEQ multiplex PCR, while the TCRdb copy is restricted to in-frame clones and leaves out a portion. This table lists roughly 18,000 clones. The rearrangement joins TRBV10-3 to TRBJ2-1; 10 bases are shared with TRBD2. The origin of this receptor is a woman aged 18-69 years with a cervical HPV16 infection that either progressed to CIN3+ or cleared (not recorded which). Sequencing input: blood buffy coat. Here the CDR3 reads CATGGLAGVNEQFF. The covered CDR3 bases are TGTGCCACTGGTGGGCTAGCGGGGGTAAATGAG.